Many counts were recorded for the clone carrying this T cell receptor beta chain. Its antigen is undetermined. This record belongs to a study of early T cells in non-severe SARS-CoV-2 infection. Study conclusions and caveats: In VDJdb matching, anti-spike CD8 responses were favored while private and CD4 specificities went missing.

CDR3 size: 15 residues. Germline CDR1 is KGHSH and CDR2 is LQKENI. V lost 3 bases, J lost 1 base, and 2 bases stayed unmatched. As part of library construction, unique molecular identifiers were attached to individual cDNA molecules. TCRdb re-analysed the 5' RACE reads in MiXCR, keeping a single row per CDR3 protein. This table holds 35,000 to 50,000 distinct CDR3 sequences, less than 8.5% found once. The chain has TRBV18 and TRBJ1-1; TRBD1 matches at 10 bases. The sequence came from an adult who was a healthcare worker with PCR-confirmed SARS-CoV-2 infection or an uninfected control (not recorded which). The sample consisted of whole blood. This CDR3 is CASSPRDRGNTEAFF. CDR3 in DNA: TGTGCCAGCTCACCCCGGGACAGGGGGAACACTGAAGCTTTCTTT.